This T cell receptor beta chain was identified in a study of cytomegalovirus exposure and HLA in healthy donors. This PCR relied on a set of 60 Vbeta primers and 13 Jbeta primers. Study processing details: Later work found around 72 million unique TCR beta chains, with 9.5 million to 11 million shared. Method: immunoSEQ multiplex PCR; TCRdb's copy keeps in-frame clones and lacks some. V and J calls plus clone size are reproduced from that table; the DNA served to infer D and trimming. The data hold roughly 160,000 clones, with 80% to 90% observed a single time. The CDR3 has 14 residues. Germline CDR1 is SGHTA and CDR2 is FQGTGA. With 3 bases removed from V and 2 bases from J, the gap between germline ends came to 9 bases. The donors, nominally healthy at sampling, likely had unrecorded immune exposures.

This clonotype originated in a male donor in good health and CMV-seronegative. The sequenced sample was PBMCs. The V gene is TRBV7-3, the J gene TRBJ2-3; D gene unclear. CDR3 in DNA: TGTGCCAGCAGCTTCTCCTCCTTCACAGATACGCAGTATTTT. This sequence encodes CASSFSSFTDTQYF.